The 28 T cell receptor beta chains in this list originate from one sample, sequenced in a study of OX40 agonist ivuxolimab in advanced cancers. Clones were read by immunoSEQ multiplex PCR, and TCRdb kept only the in-frame ones, dropping some. The sample includes fewer than 80,000 clones, 75% to 85% seen only once; the top ten take 0.9% to 1.4%. Sequencing used CD4+ or CD8+ T cells sorted from blood, obtained in a trial of the OX40 agonist ivuxolimab. These receptors originate from an adult with an advanced solid tumor such as melanoma, head and neck, liver or kidney cancer.

This chain uses TRBV9 with TRBJ2-3; D uncertain. Per germline, CDR1 SGDLS and CDR2 YYNGEE. The V and J ends lost 4 bases and 2 bases respectively, with 20 bases between them. CDR3 length equals 17 residues. CDR3 in DNA: TGTGCCAGCAGCTCAGAGCCCCGTCGGATTCTCACAGATACGCAGTATTTT. Translating it yields CASSSEPRRILTDTQYF.

The chain joins TRBV5-1 to TRBJ1-4; 9 nucleotides agree with TRBD1. CDR1 is SGHRS, CDR2 YFSETQ, per germline. The CDR3 sequence is 14 residues long. After removal of 8 bases from V and 8 bases from J, the junction contained 10 bases not matched to a gene. This chain's CDR3 is CASRPGTGSEKLFF. CDR3 bases: TGCGCCAGTAGACCCGGGACAGGGAGCGAAAAACTGTTTTTT.

This clone was observed once. V and J are TRBV11-3 and TRBJ1-1, with D unresolved. V shed 4 bases and J shed 5 bases, with 11 bases lying between them. CDR3 length equals 13 residues. Per the germline V gene, CDR1 is SGHNT and CDR2 is YENEEA. The CDR3 is CASSYSFGTEAFF. In DNA form, the CDR3 reads TGTGCCAGCAGCTACTCCTTCGGAACTGAAGCTTTCTTT.

The CDR3 DNA reads as TGTGCCAGCTCCAAAGGGCGGGGCGGCGGGGCCAACGTCCTGACTTTC. Amino acid sequence: CASSKGRGGGANVLTF. The gene calls are TRBV18 and TRBJ2-6, with a weak D call TRBD2 (6 bases). V was pared by 6 bases and J by 4 bases, with 16 bases between. Per germline, CDR1 KGHSH and CDR2 LQKENI. The CDR3 has 16 residues.

This rearrangement joins TRBV10-3 to TRBJ1-6, with no clear D. Trimming removed 3 bases at V and 6 bases at J, with 12 bases between. Germline CDR1 and CDR2: ENHRY and SYGVKD. This CDR3 contains 15 residues. This chain's CDR3 is CAISDRVPPNSPLHF. In DNA, the CDR3 is TGTGCCATCAGTGATCGAGTGCCGCCTAATTCACCCCTCCACTTT.

The chain combines TRBV9 with TRBJ1-1; no clear D. Germline loops: CDR1 SGDLS, CDR2 YYNGEE. V lost 0 bases, J lost 4 bases, and 7 bases lay in between. CDR3 length: 13 amino acids. The CDR3 here is CASSVGMGTEAFF. The CDR3 DNA reads TGTGCCAGCAGCGTAGGTATGGGCACTGAAGCTTTCTTT.

The chain links TRBV6-5 to TRBJ1-2, with TRBD1 identical over 10 bases. From germline, CDR1 is MNHEY and CDR2 SVGAGI. This CDR3 is 14 amino acids long. The J segment lost 8 bases and the V segment lost 2 bases, leaving 5 bases of the junction unmatched. The CDR3 here is CASSYGDRGRGYTF. The CDR3 DNA follows: TGTGCCAGCAGTTACGGGGACAGGGGTCGAGGCTACACCTTC.

The chain is built from TRBV6-1 and TRBJ2-6; D may be TRBD1 or TRBD2 (5 bases each). The CDR3 spans 14 residues. The V end was cut by 3 bases, the J end by 2 bases, with 5 bases between. Per the germline V gene, CDR1 is MNHNS and CDR2 is SASEGT. The CDR3: CASSEGAGANVLTF. DNA for the CDR3: TGTGCCAGCAGTGAGGGGGCTGGGGCCAACGTCCTGACTTTC.

This clone was seen a single time. V usage is TRBV10-1 and J usage is TRBJ1-3, with D hard to call. The germline V gene encodes CDR1 WNHNN and CDR2 SYGVQD (reference sequence). The CDR3 extends over 14 amino acids. Trimming stripped 0 bases from V and 0 bases from J, with 3 bases between. CDR3 protein: CASSESFSGNTIYF. The DNA for the CDR3 is TGCGCCAGCAGTGAGTCTTTCTCTGGAAACACCATATATTTT.

This sequence joins TRBV19 and TRBJ2-1; no clear D gene. Looked up from germline, CDR1 is LNHDA and CDR2 is SQIVND (reference sequence). V gave up 2 bases and J gave up 6 bases, with 8 bases separating them. The CDR3 covers 13 residues. This CDR3 is CASSITGFNEQFF. DNA of the CDR3: TGTGCCAGTAGTATAACTGGGTTCAATGAGCAGTTCTTC.

The CDR3 DNA is TGTGCCAGCAGTGACGGACGGTACTACGAGCAGTACTTC. Translated: CASSDGRYYEQYF. The V and J genes are TRBV6-1 and TRBJ2-7; D unresolved. V lost 3 bases and J lost 3, with 9 bases in between. The length of the CDR3 is 13 residues. Germline V gene data show CDR1 as MNHNS and CDR2 as SASEGT.

The chain is built from TRBV6-5 and TRBJ1-2; no clear D gene. The CDR3 is 13 residues long. V shed 0 bases and J shed 5 bases, with 7 bases lying between them. CDR1 and CDR2 from the germline V gene are MNHEY and SVGAGI. CDR3 nucleotides: TGTGCCAGCAGTTACTCCTGGGGATATGGCTACACCTTC. This sequence encodes CASSYSWGYGYTF.

The rearrangement joins TRBV7-9 to TRBJ1-1; maybe TRBD1 (6 bases). CDR3 size: 13 residues. The germline gives CDR1 SEHNR, CDR2 FQNEAQ (reference sequence). Trimming shortened V by 5 bases and J by 2 bases, and 9 bases separated the two germline ends. The CDR3 DNA reads as TGTGCCAGCAGCAAACAGGGAAACACTGAAGCTTTCTTT. This sequence encodes CASSKQGNTEAFF.

This clone was counted a single time. This rearrangement joins TRBV10-3 to TRBJ1-1; perhaps TRBD1 as D (5 bases). Trimming left V 0 bases short and J 6 bases short, with 11 bases between. This CDR3 is 14 amino acids long. Germline V gives CDR1 ENHRY, CDR2 SYGVKD. In nucleotides, the CDR3 is TGTGCCATCAGTGAGTCGATAAGACAGTCTGAAGCTTTCTTT. It is translated as CAISESIRQSEAFF.

This clone was picked up one time. The rearrangement joins TRBV19 to TRBJ2-3; 9 nucleotides agree with TRBD2. CDR1 LNHDA and CDR2 SQIVND come from the germline V gene (reference sequence). The CDR3 spans 14 residues. J lost 11 bases, V lost 3 bases, and 9 bases had no gene match. The CDR3 region has the DNA TGTGCCAGTAGTATCCCCGGGACTAGCATCGGGCAGTATTTT. Translating it yields CASSIPGTSIGQYF.

The chain uses TRBV4-1 and TRBJ1-2, with a tentative D call TRBD1 (5 bases). Trimming cost V 0 bases and J 8 bases, with 16 bases left between them. The germline V gene has CDR1 MGHRA and CDR2 YSYEKL. The CDR3 sequence is 15 residues long. The CDR3 sequence is CASSQDAGEGYGYTF. In DNA form, the CDR3 reads TGCGCCAGCAGCCAAGATGCGGGGGAGGGGTACGGCTACACCTTC.

The rearrangement links TRBV7-8 to TRBJ1-2, with D unclear. CDR1 is SGHVS and CDR2 is FQNEAQ in the germline V gene. V dropped 7 bases and J dropped 4 bases, with 10 bases sitting between them. CDR3 size: 12 residues. CDR3 DNA sequence: TGTGCCAGCAATCCCGGCGGCTATGGCTACACCTTC. Residues: CASNPGGYGYTF.

This chain uses TRBV7-9 with TRBJ2-1; TRBD1 matches at 7 bases. Trimming at V came to 1 base and at J to 2 bases, leaving 14 bases not matched to a gene. Germline loops: CDR1 SEHNR, CDR2 FQNEAQ (reference sequence). The CDR3 covers 19 residues. The CDR3, as DNA: TGTGCCAGCAGCTTAGGGGGACAGCGCCATAATTCGCCCTACAATGAGCAGTTCTTC. Translation: CASSLGGQRHNSPYNEQFF.

This clone was picked up one time. The gene calls are TRBV19 and TRBJ2-2, with D unclear. CDR3 size: 14 residues. Trimming removed 1 base from V and 4 bases from J, with 7 bases in between. CDR1 and CDR2 (germline): LNHDA, SQIVND (reference sequence). The CDR3 DNA sequence: TGTGCCAGTAGTATAGGTTACAGCACCGGGGAGCTGTTTTTT. Translating it yields CASSIGYSTGELFF.

This clone was picked up a small number of times. For the CDR3, the DNA is TGTGCCACCAGTTTAACGGGGGGCGAGGGCGGGGAGCTGTTTTTT. Its protein is CATSLTGGEGGELFF. V and J are TRBV15 and TRBJ2-2, with D perhaps TRBD2 (7 bases). Deletions cut 6 bases from V and 7 bases from J, with 18 bases between. Germline lookup yields CDR1 LNHNV and CDR2 YYDKDF (reference sequence). The CDR3 runs 15 residues.

This chain links TRBV27 with TRBJ2-7; the D is unclear. The ends were cut back, 4 bases at V and 3 bases at J, with 10 bases in the middle. There are 13 residues in the CDR3. CDR1 is MNHEY, CDR2 SMNVEV, per germline (reference sequence). DNA of the CDR3: TGTGCCAGCAGTTGGAGAGAGAGCTACGAGCAGTACTTC. It encodes CASSWRESYEQYF.

This clone was seen a handful of times. The V gene is TRBV5-4, the J gene TRBJ1-6; no reliable D call. The germline V and J ends were trimmed by 0 bases and 10 bases, with 23 bases remaining between them. This CDR3 spans 18 amino acids. From germline, CDR1 is SGHNT and CDR2 YYREEE (reference sequence). The CDR3 loop is CASSLVDFFGFVKSPLHF. Here the CDR3 DNA reads TGTGCCAGCAGCTTGGTGGATTTTTTTGGTTTCGTCAAATCACCCCTCCACTTT.

In regard to this clone: At the DNA level, this CDR3 is encoded by other sequences in the same sample as well. J is TRBJ2-3 and V is TRBV20-1, with D unclear. The CDR3 length is 11 residues. Germline-derived CDR1 and CDR2 are DFQATT and SNEGSKA (reference sequence). The germline V and J ends were trimmed by 5 bases and 3 bases, with 6 bases remaining between them. The CDR3 nucleotides are TGCAGTGCTGGCTTTACAGATACGCAGTATTTT. Translation gives CSAGFTDTQYF.

The CDR3 loop reads CASSRRTPGELFF. As DNA, the CDR3 is TGTGCCAGCAGCCGCCGGACACCCGGGGAGCTGTTTTTT. The chain links TRBV7-2 to TRBJ2-2, with D tentatively TRBD1 (5 bases). CDR1 and CDR2 (germline): SGHTA, FQGNSA. Between the trimmed V and J ends, which lost 5 bases and 6 bases, there was a span of 10 bases. This CDR3 region has 13 residues.

This clone was detected once. The chain uses TRBV9 and TRBJ1-2; D possibly corresponds to TRBD1 (6 bases). Per germline, CDR1 SGDLS and CDR2 YYNGEE. The CDR3 contains 16 residues. V lost 3 bases, J lost 7 bases, and 22 bases lay in between. The CDR3 here is CASSALAGRGEGGYTF. DNA of the CDR3: TGTGCCAGCAGCGCCCTCGCCGGGAGGGGGGAGGGTGGCTACACCTTC.

This sequence joins TRBV4-1 and TRBJ2-1, with D possibly called TRBD1 or TRBD2 (5 bases each). Trimming took 1 base from V and 7 from J, leaving 11 bases between them. CDR3 length: 14 residues. Looked up from germline, CDR1 is MGHRA and CDR2 is YSYEKL. The CDR3 DNA reads as TGCGCCAGCAGCCAAGTGAGGGGTGGGAATGAGCAGTTCTTC. Its protein product is CASSQVRGGNEQFF.

The chain couples TRBV10-2 to TRBJ2-1; D is perhaps TRBD2 (5 bases). The germline gives CDR1 WSHSY, CDR2 SAAADI. Trimming left V 4 bases short and J 0 bases short, with 10 bases between. The length of the CDR3 is 15 residues. In nucleotides, the CDR3 is TGCGCCAGCAGTGTATCGGGGAGCTCCTACAATGAGCAGTTCTTC. It yields the protein CASSVSGSSYNEQFF.

J is TRBJ2-3 and V is TRBV4-1; 8 nucleotides agree with TRBD1. J gave up 0 bases and V 4 bases, and 12 bases lay outside the gene matches. Germline V gene lookup returns CDR1 MGHRA and CDR2 YSYEKL. The CDR3 loop spans 18 amino acids. The CDR3: CASSRGWGQEPSTDTQYF. For the CDR3, the DNA is TGCGCCAGCAGCCGCGGATGGGGACAGGAACCCAGCACAGATACGCAGTATTTT.